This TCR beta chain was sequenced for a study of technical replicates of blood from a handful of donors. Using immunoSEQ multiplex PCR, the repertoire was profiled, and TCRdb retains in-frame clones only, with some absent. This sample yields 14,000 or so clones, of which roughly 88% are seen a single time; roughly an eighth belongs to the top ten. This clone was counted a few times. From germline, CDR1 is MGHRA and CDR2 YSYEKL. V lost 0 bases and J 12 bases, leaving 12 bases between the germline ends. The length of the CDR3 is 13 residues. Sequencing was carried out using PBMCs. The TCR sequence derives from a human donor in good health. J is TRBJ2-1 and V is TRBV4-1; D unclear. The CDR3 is CASSQDPSGWQFF. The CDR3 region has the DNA TGCGCCAGCAGCCAAGATCCGAGTGGTTGGCAGTTCTTC.